The 27 T cell receptor beta chains below come from one sample, sequenced in a study of blood T cells in healthy people across ages. Next came a second PCR, run for roughly 7 to 12 cycles, which used a sample-barcoded 5' primer along with a J-beta primer mix. TCRdb called the 5' RACE reads again in MiXCR, with one record for every CDR3 protein. Here the sample spans 1.4 million or so distinct CDR3 sequences, roughly 43% being singletons. The source material was blood. The receptors stem from a woman aged 18-29 years in good health.

V usage is TRBV12-3 or TRBV12-4 and J usage is TRBJ1-1; D is undetermined. V lost 5 bases, J lost 1 base, and 17 bases lay in between. The CDR3 runs to 16 residues. The CDR3 sequence: CASSPREYTGNTEAFF. CDR3 coding DNA: TGTGCCAGCAGTCCACGGGAGTACACGGGGAACACTGAAGCTTTCTTT.

This clonotype has a count of ten or more. The chain uses TRBV5-1 and TRBJ2-3; D possibly corresponds to TRBD1 (6 bases). The V end was cut by 4 bases, the J end by 0 bases, with 9 bases between. The germline gives CDR1 SGHRS, CDR2 YFSETQ. The CDR3 contains 14 residues. The CDR3 DNA sequence: TGCGCCAGCAGCAATCAGGGGAGCACAGATACGCAGTATTTT. Protein: CASSNQGSTDTQYF.

This clonotype occurred a few times. This chain joins TRBV9 and TRBJ1-1, with TRBD1 identical over 10 bases. Germline trimming cut 0 bases from V and 3 bases from J; bases unmatched to any gene: 2. The CDR3 is 15 amino acids. Germline V lookup: CDR1 SGDLS, CDR2 YYNGEE. CDR3 DNA: TGTGCCAGCAGCGTAGAGGGACAGGGGCACACTGAAGCTTTCTTT. Encoded protein: CASSVEGQGHTEAFF.

The gene calls are TRBV21-1 and TRBJ1-6; the listed D gene, TRBD1, was not tested against the DNA. TRBV21-1 constitutes a pseudogene. The CDR3 is 22 residues long. The CDR3 here is CASSRHENGPGGQNLLKSPLHF. Written as DNA, the CDR3 is TGTGCCAGCAGCCGTCATGAAAACGGGCCAGGGGGCCAAAATCTTCTAAAGTCACCCCTCCACTTT.

A few counts support this clonotype. This chain links TRBV7-9 with TRBJ2-7, with TRBD2 matching 10 bases. CDR3 length equals 17 residues. The germline gives CDR1 SEHNR, CDR2 FQNEAQ (reference sequence). J was trimmed by 1 base and V by 4 bases; bases with no gene match: 10. CDR3 residues: CASSSNTGTSDSYEQYF. CDR3 DNA sequence: TGTGCCAGCAGCTCCAATACCGGGACTAGCGATTCCTACGAGCAGTACTTC.

The rearrangement joins TRBV7-9 to TRBJ1-2, with D uncertain. Germline lookup yields CDR1 SEHNR and CDR2 FQNEAQ (reference sequence). Trimming removed 2 bases at V and 8 bases at J, with 12 bases between. This CDR3 has 13 amino acids. In DNA form, the CDR3 reads TGTGCCAGCAGCTTATCGGGCAAAGGAGGCTACACCTTC. Its protein is CASSLSGKGGYTF. Variable domain in full (rest from reference TRBV7-9 and TRBJ1-2): DTGVSQNPRHKITKRGQNVTFRCDPISEHNRLYWYRQTLGQGPEFLTYFQNEAQLEKSRLLSDRFSAERPKGSFSTLEIQRTEQGDSAMYLCASSLSGKGGYTFGSGTRLTVV.

The chain combines TRBV20-1 with TRBJ2-1; 7 positions match TRBD2. V shed 5 bases and J 7 bases; nucleotides not matched to a gene: 8. Germline CDR1 and CDR2: DFQATT and SNEGSKA (reference sequence). This CDR3 has 13 amino acids. DNA for the CDR3: TGCAGTGCTTCCGGACTAGTAAGGAATGAGCAGTTCTTC. This translates into CSASGLVRNEQFF.

This chain uses TRBV11-1 with TRBJ2-7; D gene unclear. There are 13 residues in the CDR3. V was cut by 5 bases and J by 5 bases, with 13 bases left in between. Germline V lookup: CDR1 SGHAT, CDR2 FQDESV (reference sequence). The CDR3 region is CASSVLSNNEQYF. Here the CDR3 DNA reads TGTGCCAGCAGCGTCTTGAGCAATAACGAGCAGTACTTC.

The rearrangement links TRBV20-1 to TRBJ2-4, with unresolved D. Germline V gives CDR1 DFQATT, CDR2 SNEGSKA (reference sequence). This CDR3 is 12 amino acids long. The germline V and J ends were trimmed by 3 bases and 11 bases, with 14 bases remaining between them. The CDR3 nucleotides read TGCAGTGCTAGGATGGACGGAGCCCTTCAGTACTTC. It specifies CSARMDGALQYF.

For the CDR3, the DNA is TGTGCCAGCAGCGTAAACTCTGGGAATGAGCAGTTCTTC. This codes for CASSVNSGNEQFF. V and J are TRBV9 and TRBJ2-1; the D is unclear. Between the trimmed V and J ends, which lost 1 base and 7 bases, there was a span of 9 bases. Looked up from germline, CDR1 is SGDLS and CDR2 is YYNGEE. This CDR3 has 13 amino acids.

The chain combines TRBV12-3 or TRBV12-4 with TRBJ1-4, with 10 bases matching TRBD1. This CDR3 region has 15 residues. The J segment lost 6 bases and the V segment lost 8 bases, leaving 9 bases of the junction unmatched. The CDR3: CASGSTGTGDEKLFF. In nucleotides, the CDR3 is TGTGCCAGCGGTTCTACCGGGACAGGGGATGAAAAACTGTTTTTT.

This clonotype was detected only once. The gene calls are TRBV7-8 and TRBJ1-5, with 9 bases that match TRBD1. The CDR3 runs to 16 residues. Germline CDR1 is SGHVS and CDR2 is FQNEAQ. The V and J ends lost 1 base and 2 bases, in that order; junction bases with no gene match: 3. The CDR3 DNA sequence: TGTGCCAGCAGCTTAGGCCGGGACAGGGGCAATCAGCCCCAGCATTTT. Translation gives CASSLGRDRGNQPQHF.

This clonotype was seen repeatedly, ten times or more. V and J are TRBV7-2 and TRBJ2-7; D unclear. This CDR3 is built from 13 residues. Looked up from germline, CDR1 is SGHTA and CDR2 is FQGNSA. Trimming pared 0 bases from V and 2 bases from J, leaving 5 bases between. This chain's CDR3 is CASSLAPTYEQYF. The CDR3, as DNA: TGTGCCAGCAGCTTAGCGCCAACCTACGAGCAGTACTTC.

This clonotype was found a few times. The V and J genes are TRBV4-3 and TRBJ1-2; D is uncertain. Germline V gives CDR1 LGHNA, CDR2 YSLEER. V lost 0 bases and J lost 2, with 13 bases in between. The CDR3 consists of 16 residues. As DNA, the CDR3 is TGCGCCAGCAGCCAAGATAAGAGGCGGTCGAACTATGGCTACACCTTC. Translated, it gives CASSQDKRRSNYGYTF.

This chain connects TRBV12-3 or TRBV12-4 to TRBJ2-7; no clear D. The J call may be mistaken, given a closer DNA end match to TRBJ2-5. The CDR3 is made up of 15 amino acids. CDR3 sequence: CASSLVTPATETQYF. CDR3 nucleotides: TGTGCCAGCAGTTTAGTTACACCTGCCACGGAGACCCAGTACTTC.

The chain uses TRBV27 and TRBJ2-3, with 8 bases fitting TRBD2. CDR1 MNHEY and CDR2 SMNVEV come from the germline V gene (reference sequence). With 6 bases clipped from V and 1 base from J, the junction kept 9 bases outside the gene matches. The CDR3 runs 16 residues. This chain's CDR3 is CASSRLLREGTDTQYF. The CDR3 region has the DNA TGTGCCAGCAGCCGCCTCCTGCGGGAGGGCACAGATACGCAGTATTTT.

In this sample, this clonotype turned up a few times. The chain is built from TRBV12-3 or TRBV12-4 and TRBJ2-3, with D tentatively TRBD1 or TRBD2 (6 bases each). The CDR3 has 14 residues. V lost 7 bases and J lost 5, with 16 bases in between. The DNA of the CDR3 is TGTGCCAGCACCGACAGGAGGGGGGTAGATACGCAGTATTTT. This sequence encodes CASTDRRGVDTQYF.

This clonotype was detected a few times. The chain has TRBV20-1 and TRBJ2-1; 9 bases agree with TRBD2. The CDR3 loop spans 16 amino acids. Germline loops: CDR1 DFQATT, CDR2 SNEGSKA (reference sequence). V gave up 1 base and J gave up 5 bases; unmatched junction bases: 9. The DNA for the CDR3 is TGCAGTGCTAGAGGGCGGGAGGGCCTATCCCACAATGAGCAGTTCTTC. This encodes CSARGREGLSHNEQFF.

The chain couples TRBV4-1 to TRBJ1-2; D ambiguous. Germline V CDR1 and CDR2: MGHRA, YSYEKL. The V and J ends lost 0 bases and 5 bases respectively, with 16 bases between them. CDR3 length: 16 amino acids. CDR3 sequence reads: CASSQDGLGRRYGYTF. CDR3 sequence (DNA): TGCGCCAGCAGCCAAGATGGGTTAGGCAGAAGATATGGCTACACCTTC.

This clonotype was recorded a few times. The chain recombines TRBV27 with TRBJ2-3; no clear D. This CDR3 has 11 residues. V lost 8 bases, J lost 0 bases, and 3 bases lay in between. Germline values: CDR1 MNHEY, CDR2 SMNVEV (reference sequence). The CDR3 DNA sequence: TGTGCCAGCCTTAGCACAGATACGCAGTATTTT. Protein: CASLSTDTQYF.

This clonotype was seen more than once but under ten times. This chain links TRBV14 with TRBJ2-3; no clear D gene. This CDR3 has 16 amino acids. Per the germline V gene, CDR1 is SGHDN and CDR2 is FVKESK. With 1 base removed from V and 4 bases from J, the gap between germline ends came to 15 bases. The CDR3 loop is CASSQGSIRVADTQYF. The DNA for the CDR3 is TGTGCCAGCAGCCAAGGAAGTATCCGAGTTGCAGATACGCAGTATTTT.

This clonotype has just one count. Germline is not matched at one junction end, which may reflect a read error. The CDR3 DNA follows: TGTGCCTGCAGCCACCGGTCCTACGAGCAGTACTTC. It yields the protein CACSHRSYEQYF. The J gene is TRBJ2-7, the V gene TRBV3-1; no clear D. This CDR3 is built from 12 residues. CDR1 and CDR2 from the germline V gene are LGHDT and YNNKEL (reference sequence).

This clonotype was picked up a small number of times. V gene TRBV4-1 combines with J gene TRBJ2-7; tentatively, D is TRBD1 or TRBD2 (5 bases each). Trimming left V 2 bases short and J 6 bases short, with 14 bases between. This CDR3 has 14 amino acids. Germline assignment: CDR1 MGHRA and CDR2 YSYEKL. The CDR3 DNA reads as TGCGCCAGCAGCCAATCCTGGGGGTTCGGCGAGCAGTACTTC. This translates into CASSQSWGFGEQYF.

This chain links TRBV12-3 or TRBV12-4 with TRBJ2-1, with TRBD2 identical over 8 bases. The CDR3 length is 17 residues. V dropped 4 bases and J dropped 1; count of bases not matched to a gene: 9. In DNA form, the CDR3 reads TGTGCCAGCAGTTCCGCTGCGGGGGGACTATCCTACAATGAGCAGTTCTTC. Protein product: CASSSAAGGLSYNEQFF.

This chain uses TRBV7-9 with TRBJ1-5; 8 positions match TRBD1. The V gene end was trimmed by 5 bases and the J gene end by 12 bases; junction bases not matched to a gene: 9. This CDR3 spans 13 amino acids. Germline CDR1 reads SEHNR; CDR2 reads FQNEAQ (reference sequence). CDR3 protein: CASSRVQGGLQHF. The CDR3 coding sequence is TGTGCCAGCAGCCGGGTACAGGGGGGCCTCCAGCATTTT.

Details on this clonotype: This may stem from a read error, because a much larger clone lies one nucleotide away. The chain is built from TRBV6-5 and TRBJ2-5; D perhaps matches TRBD2 (5 bases). V lost 2 bases and J lost 7, with 11 bases in between. Germline CDR1 is MNHEY and CDR2 is SVGAGI. CDR3 size: 13 residues. The CDR3 sequence is CASSYLGEGTQYF. CDR3 coding DNA: TGTGCCAGCAGTTACCTCGGGGAAGGGACCCAGTACTTC.

This clonotype was recorded at least ten times. The chain uses TRBV6-5 and TRBJ1-2; D remains ambiguous. From germline, CDR1 is MNHEY and CDR2 SVGAGI. The CDR3 is 13 amino acids. V was clipped by 5 bases and J by 5 bases, with 12 bases between them. The CDR3 DNA reads TGTGCCAGCAGTCCACCCGGGGTTTATGGCTACACCTTC. Translation: CASSPPGVYGYTF.